Below, 21 T cell receptor beta chains from the same sample are listed, as sequenced in a study of cytomegalovirus exposure and HLA in healthy donors. The primer mix had 60 Vbeta and 13 Jbeta primers. Sequencing was performed with immunoSEQ multiplex PCR; in TCRdb, only in-frame clones are kept and a portion is missing. The sample shows 150,000 to 200,000 clones, approximately 78% of them seen only once. Sequences were obtained from PBMCs. The origin of the receptors is a woman aged 50 to 60 in good health and CMV-seropositive.

The J gene is TRBJ1-1, the V gene TRBV28; perhaps TRBD1 as D (6 bases). The CDR3 runs to 14 residues. The V end was cut by 4 bases, the J end by 7 bases, with 16 bases between. CDR1 is MDHEN and CDR2 is SYDVKM in the germline V gene. The CDR3 nucleotides are TGTGCCAGCAGTTCGGACAGCGTAGGAGGTGAAGCTTTCTTT. It is translated as CASSSDSVGGEAFF.

V is TRBV27 and J is TRBJ2-1, with TRBD2 matching over 12 bases. This CDR3 region has 14 residues. Trimming at V came to 2 bases and at J to 9 bases, leaving 2 bases not matched to a gene. Germline CDR1 reads MNHEY; CDR2 reads SMNVEV (reference sequence). For the CDR3, the DNA is TGTGCCAGCAGTTTAACGACTAGCGGGAGTGAGCAGTTCTTC. It is translated as CASSLTTSGSEQFF.

This rearrangement joins TRBV10-3 to TRBJ2-7; possible D gene TRBD1, 5 bases. The CDR3 is made up of 13 amino acids. The V end was cut by 3 bases, the J end by 5 bases, with 11 bases between. Germline V gene sequence: CDR1 ENHRY, CDR2 SYGVKD. CDR3 coding DNA: TGTGCCATCAGTGATCGCTTAGGGGACGAGCAGTACTTC. It translates to CAISDRLGDEQYF.

The genes are TRBV19 and TRBJ1-3; D gene uncertain. The ends were cut back, 5 bases at V and 0 bases at J, with 11 bases in the middle. The germline gives CDR1 LNHDA, CDR2 SQIVND (reference sequence). The CDR3 consists of 15 residues. The CDR3 DNA reads TGTGCCAGTAGTCAGACGCACTACTCTGGAAACACCATATATTTT. As protein: CASSQTHYSGNTIYF. The full variable domain, in which reference TRBV19 and TRBJ1-3 provide the parts outside the CDR3, is DGGITQSPKYLFRKEGQNVTLSCEQNLNHDAMYWYRQDPGQGLRLIYYSQIVNDFQKGDIAEGYSVSREKKESFPLTVTSAQKNPTAFYLCASSQTHYSGNTIYFGEGSWLTVV.

The rearrangement uses TRBV2 and TRBJ1-5; D remains unclear. Germline V CDR1 and CDR2: SNHLY, FYNNEI. With 4 bases removed from V and 4 bases from J, the gap between germline ends came to 8 bases. The CDR3 contains 13 residues. The CDR3 DNA follows: TGTGCCAGCAGTGTTACAGAGAATCAGCCCCAGCATTTT. This translates into CASSVTENQPQHF.

V and J are TRBV14 and TRBJ2-1; 13 nucleotides agree with TRBD2. Germline V gene data show CDR1 as SGHDN and CDR2 as FVKESK. The CDR3 has 17 residues. Trimming removed 3 bases from V and 6 bases from J; junction bases left unmatched: 8. The CDR3 sequence: CASSQFVGLAGANEQFF. The CDR3 coding sequence is TGTGCCAGCAGCCAGTTTGTCGGACTAGCGGGGGCCAATGAGCAGTTCTTC.

The chain combines TRBV9 with TRBJ2-1; a weak D match, TRBD2 (7 bases). The germline CDR1 and CDR2 sequences are SGDLS and YYNGEE. Trimming removed 3 bases at V and 3 bases at J, with 13 bases between. The CDR3 sequence is 15 residues long. CDR3 sequence reads: CASSEGGNGYNEQFF. Here the CDR3 DNA reads TGTGCCAGCAGCGAGGGGGGGAATGGCTACAATGAGCAGTTCTTC.

The J gene is TRBJ2-7, the V gene TRBV29-1; 7 nucleotides match TRBD1. CDR1 SQVTM and CDR2 ANQGSEA come from the germline V gene. Trimming at V came to 5 bases and at J to 0 bases, leaving 10 bases not matched to a gene. This CDR3 has 15 amino acids. CDR3 protein: CSVRTRTGSSYEQYF. The CDR3 DNA sequence: TGCAGCGTTCGAACTCGGACAGGTAGCTCCTACGAGCAGTACTTC.

The chain recombines TRBV2 with TRBJ2-5; TRBD2 matches 13 bases. CDR3 size: 15 residues. Germline-derived CDR1 and CDR2 are SNHLY and FYNNEI. J lost 5 bases, V lost 7 bases, and 7 bases had no gene match. The CDR3 sequence: CASNRLAGGLETQYF. The CDR3 DNA reads as TGTGCCAGCAATCGACTAGCGGGAGGTCTGGAGACCCAGTACTTC.

This clone was recorded only once. The chain is built from TRBV10-3 and TRBJ1-5; D is ambiguous. The CDR3 extends over 15 amino acids. V lost 2 bases, J lost 4 bases, and 12 bases lay in between. The germline V gene has CDR1 ENHRY and CDR2 SYGVKD. CDR3 DNA: TGTGCCATCAGTGAGCCTCCCCAGGCGAATCAGCCCCAGCATTTT. Translated, it gives CAISEPPQANQPQHF.

This chain uses TRBV5-4 with TRBJ2-6; D perhaps matches TRBD1 (5 bases). Germline V CDR1 and CDR2: SGHNT, YYREEE (reference sequence). The V end was cut by 0 bases, the J end by 0 bases, with 10 bases between. The CDR3 totals 17 residues. CDR3 amino acids: CASSLVRQSSGANVLTF. The CDR3 DNA reads TGTGCCAGCAGCTTGGTACGACAGAGCTCTGGGGCCAACGTCCTGACTTTC.

V and J are TRBV28 and TRBJ2-5; 10 nucleotides align to TRBD1. The CDR3 runs 15 residues. The trim removed 6 bases at V and 5 bases at J, leaving 9 bases unmatched. CDR1 is MDHEN, CDR2 SYDVKM, per germline. CDR3 bases: TGTGCCAGCAGCGGCCGACAGGGGGCGCGGGAGACCCAGTACTTC. Its protein product is CASSGRQGARETQYF.

In DNA form, the CDR3 reads TGTGCCAGCAGCCCCACCGGACTAGCGGGAGGGGACACAGATACGCAGTATTTT. Translation gives CASSPTGLAGGDTDTQYF. The genes are TRBV7-3 and TRBJ2-3, with 15 positions matching TRBD2. The CDR3 length is 18 residues. The germline V gene has CDR1 SGHTA and CDR2 FQGTGA. Trimming cost V 5 bases and J 2 bases; bases outside gene matches: 8.

This clone was seen only once. The rearrangement uses TRBV5-1 and TRBJ2-5, with 10 bases lining up with TRBD1. Trimming cost V 5 bases and J 4 bases; bases outside gene matches: 8. The CDR3 totals 15 residues. Germline V gene lookup returns CDR1 SGHRS and CDR2 YFSETQ. The CDR3: CASSEGQGLGETQYF. CDR3 bases: TGCGCCAGCAGTGAGGGACAGGGGCTTGGAGAGACCCAGTACTTC. The full variable domain, in which reference TRBV5-1 and TRBJ2-5 provide the parts outside the CDR3, is KAGVTQTPRYLIKTRGQQVTLSCSPISGHRSVSWYQQTPGQGLQFLFEYFSETQRNKGNFPGRFSGRQFSNSRSEMNVSTLELGDSALYLCASSEGQGLGETQYFGPGTRLLVL.

The chain joins TRBV5-8 to TRBJ2-7; D unclear. This CDR3 has 13 amino acids. V lost 4 bases to trimming and J lost 5 bases, with 13 bases between them. Per germline, CDR1 SGHTS and CDR2 YDEGEE. The CDR3 sequence is CASSLRDSNEQYF. In DNA form, the CDR3 reads TGTGCCAGCAGCCTGAGAGACTCAAACGAGCAGTACTTC.

The rearrangement joins TRBV4-3 to TRBJ2-7; D remains unclear. The V end was cut by 1 base, the J end by 6 bases, with 10 bases between. The CDR3 covers 13 residues. Per germline, CDR1 LGHNA and CDR2 YSLEER. In nucleotides, the CDR3 is TGCGCCAGCAGCCAAGGCTACCGCGCCGAGCAGTACTTC. The encoded protein is CASSQGYRAEQYF.

The rearrangement links TRBV19 to TRBJ2-7, with 7 bases matching TRBD1. The germline CDR1 and CDR2 sequences are LNHDA and SQIVND (reference sequence). CDR3 length: 12 amino acids. V was clipped by 4 bases and J by 3 bases; unmatched bases: 0. The DNA for the CDR3 is TGTGCCAGTAGTAGACAGGGCTACGAGCAGTACTTC. Translating it yields CASSRQGYEQYF.

The J gene is TRBJ2-7, the V gene TRBV5-1; 8 bases map to TRBD1. Germline trimming cut 3 bases from V and 0 bases from J; bases unmatched to any gene: 5. There are 15 residues in the CDR3. CDR1 and CDR2 from the germline V gene are SGHRS and YFSETQ. CDR3 DNA: TGCGCCAGCAGCTCGGAGGGACAGGACTCCTACGAGCAGTACTTC. It specifies CASSSEGQDSYEQYF.

V gene TRBV13 combines with J gene TRBJ1-3; D perhaps matches TRBD1 (6 bases). V lost 0 bases and J lost 2, with 8 bases in between. CDR3 length equals 15 residues. Germline loops: CDR1 PRHDT, CDR2 FYEKMQ (reference sequence). CDR3 DNA: TGTGCCAGCAGCTTAGGCAGGGGTGCTGGAAACACCATATATTTT. This codes for CASSLGRGAGNTIYF.

About this clone: The germline gene is not matched at one end of the junction; a read error may be the cause. V is TRBV6-5 and J is TRBJ2-4, with D maybe TRBD1 (5 bases). The germline V gene has CDR1 MNHEY and CDR2 SVGAGI. The CDR3 spans 14 residues. Here the CDR3 DNA reads TGTGCCAGCAGTTTCCAGGGCTCCGAAAACAGTCAGTACTTC. Residues: CASSFQGSENSQYF.

The chain joins TRBV9 to TRBJ2-5; 9 bases map to TRBD1. The CDR3 has 16 amino acids. The germline CDR1 and CDR2 sequences are SGDLS and YYNGEE. J lost 4 bases, V lost 2 bases, and 9 bases had no gene match. CDR3 residues: CASSVLGQGGGETQYF. In nucleotides, the CDR3 is TGTGCCAGCAGCGTGCTGGGACAGGGAGGGGGAGAGACCCAGTACTTC.